This TCR beta chain was recorded in a study of blood T cells in healthy people across ages. A second PCR, run for about 7 to 11 cycles, used a sample-barcoded 5' primer plus a J-beta primer mix. One entry per CDR3 protein, called by TCRdb with MiXCR from the 5' RACE reads. The sample has roughly 1.5 million distinct CDR3 sequences, roughly 43% seen once. This CDR3 contains 14 residues. The ends lost 5 bases at V and 9 bases at J; junction bases unmatched: 8. Germline V CDR1 and CDR2: DFQATT, SNEGSKA (reference sequence). This clonotype was obtained from a woman aged 18-29 years in good health. Sequences were obtained from blood. V gene TRBV20-1 combines with J gene TRBJ2-1; 12 nucleotides align to TRBD2. The CDR3 sequence: CSAPTSGSLGEQFF. CDR3 DNA: TGCAGTGCTCCGACTAGCGGGAGTTTAGGTGAGCAGTTCTTC.